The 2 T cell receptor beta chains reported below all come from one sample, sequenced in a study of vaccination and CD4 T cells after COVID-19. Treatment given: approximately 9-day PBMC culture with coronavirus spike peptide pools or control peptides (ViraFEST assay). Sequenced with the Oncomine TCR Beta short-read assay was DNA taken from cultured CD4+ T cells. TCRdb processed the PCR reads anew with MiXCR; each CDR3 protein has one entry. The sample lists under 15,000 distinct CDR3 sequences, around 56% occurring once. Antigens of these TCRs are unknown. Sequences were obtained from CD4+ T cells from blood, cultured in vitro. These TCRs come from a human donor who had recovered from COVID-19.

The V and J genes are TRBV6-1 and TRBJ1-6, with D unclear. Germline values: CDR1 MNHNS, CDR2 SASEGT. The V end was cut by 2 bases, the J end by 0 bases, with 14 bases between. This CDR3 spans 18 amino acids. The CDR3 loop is CASSETPPQSSYNSPLHF. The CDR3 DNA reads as TGTGCCAGCAGTGAAACCCCCCCGCAGAGCTCCTATAATTCACCCCTCCACTTT.

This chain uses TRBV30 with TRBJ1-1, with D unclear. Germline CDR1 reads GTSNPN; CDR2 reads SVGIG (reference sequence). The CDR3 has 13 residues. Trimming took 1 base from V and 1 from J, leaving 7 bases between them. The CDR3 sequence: CAWSEGRNTEAFF. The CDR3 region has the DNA TGTGCCTGGAGTGAAGGCAGGAACACTGAAGCTTTCTTT.